The rows below give T cell receptor beta chains drawn from one sample of a study of T cells after yellow fever vaccination. One entry per CDR3 protein results from TCRdb running MiXCR on the 5' RACE reads. Among roughly 520,000 distinct CDR3 sequences listed, 21% were seen once. Sequencing used PBMCs, obtained about 21 days after the first yellow fever vaccination. Receptor source: a man aged 18 to 35 who received the YFV17D yellow fever vaccine. The CDR3 runs from the conserved cysteine through the conserved F or W. A D gene is named only where the DNA matches it firmly. Clone size is not always given. Where it is, it says once, few, many or a class for expanded clones.

v_gene: TRBV15
abundance: .
d_gene: .
j_gene: TRBJ2-4
CDR3nt: TGTGCCACCAGCCCCGGGGCTTTCTCCAAAAACATTCAGTACTTC
CDR3aa: CATSPGAFSKNIQYF

v_gene: TRBV5-1
abundance: .
d_gene: .
j_gene: TRBJ1-6
CDR3nt: TGCGCCAGCAGCTTGGAGGCGACGCATAATTCACCCCTCCACTTT
CDR3aa: CASSLEATHNSPLHF

v_gene: TRBV12-3/TRBV12-4
abundance: .
d_gene: .
j_gene: TRBJ2-2
CDR3nt: TGTGCCAGCAGTAGGGGACCGACCACCGGGGAGCTGTTTTTT
CDR3aa: CASSRGPTTGELFF

v_gene: TRBV5-1
abundance: .
d_gene: .
j_gene: TRBJ2-5
CDR3nt: TGCGCCAGCAGCTTTGAGGGGGAAGAGACCCAGTACTTC
CDR3aa: CASSFEGEETQYF

v_gene: TRBV9
abundance: .
d_gene: TRBD2
j_gene: TRBJ2-1
CDR3nt: TGTGCCAGCAGCGTAGAGGTGGCTAGCGGTCTACCGTACAATGAGCAGTTCTTC
CDR3aa: CASSVEVASGLPYNEQFF

v_gene: TRBV10-1
abundance: .
d_gene: .
j_gene: TRBJ2-5
CDR3nt: TGCGCCAGCAGTGAGTCAGGCCAGGGAGGAGAGACCCAGTACTTC
CDR3aa: CASSESGQGGETQYF

v_gene: TRBV5-4
abundance: once
d_gene: .
j_gene: TRBJ2-1
CDR3nt: TGTGCCAGCAGCTTGACGCCCCGCAATCAGCAGTTCTTC
CDR3aa: CASSLTPRNQQFF

v_gene: TRBV19
abundance: .
d_gene: .
j_gene: TRBJ2-2
CDR3nt: TGTGCCAGTAGTATCGAAGGGATCACCGGGGAGCTGTTTTTT
CDR3aa: CASSIEGITGELFF

v_gene: TRBV30
abundance: .
d_gene: .
j_gene: TRBJ2-3
CDR3nt: TGTGCCTGGAGTCGGATACCTGCAGATACGCAGTATTTT
CDR3aa: CAWSRIPADTQYF

v_gene: TRBV10-3
abundance: few
d_gene: .
j_gene: TRBJ2-6
CDR3nt: TGTGCCATCAGTGACTCTGGGGCCAACGTCCTGACTTTC
CDR3aa: CAISDSGANVLTF

v_gene: TRBV5-1
abundance: few
d_gene: TRBD1
j_gene: TRBJ2-3
CDR3nt: TGCGCCAGCAGCCAGGGACAGGCGGCTACAGATACGCAGTATTTT
CDR3aa: CASSQGQAATDTQYF

v_gene: TRBV7-2
abundance: .
d_gene: .
j_gene: TRBJ2-3
CDR3nt: TGTGCCAGCAGCTTAGAACCAAGAGGGGATACGCAGTATTTT
CDR3aa: CASSLEPRGDTQYF

v_gene: TRBV9
abundance: few
d_gene: .
j_gene: TRBJ2-4
CDR3nt: TGTGCCAGCAGCGGGGTGGGGGACATTCAGTACTTC
CDR3aa: CASSGVGDIQYF

v_gene: TRBV27
abundance: .
d_gene: .
j_gene: TRBJ2-2
CDR3nt: TGTGCCAGCAGTTTTGTCGGACAAACGAACACCGGGGAGCTGTTTTTT
CDR3aa: CASSFVGQTNTGELFF

v_gene: TRBV4-1
abundance: few
d_gene: .
j_gene: TRBJ1-1
CDR3nt: TGCGCCAGCAGCCAAGTTGGGGGGCATCCCACTGAAGCTTTCTTT
CDR3aa: CASSQVGGHPTEAFF

v_gene: TRBV5-1
abundance: .
d_gene: .
j_gene: TRBJ2-5
CDR3nt: TGCGCCAGCAGCCCGGACGGGACTGTCGAAGAGACCCAGTACTTC
CDR3aa: CASSPDGTVEETQYF

v_gene: TRBV5-5
abundance: .
d_gene: .
j_gene: TRBJ1-4
CDR3nt: TGTGCCAGCAGCTTGGTCCCGGGGGACGGTGAAAAACTGTTTTTT
CDR3aa: CASSLVPGDGEKLFF

v_gene: TRBV20-1
abundance: .
d_gene: TRBD2
j_gene: TRBJ2-5
CDR3nt: TGCAGTGCTAGAGTCCTTAGCGGGGGGTCCTGGGGGACCCAGTACTTC
CDR3aa: CSARVLSGGSWGTQYF

v_gene: TRBV20-1
abundance: .
d_gene: .
j_gene: TRBJ1-3
CDR3nt: TGCAGTGCTAGAGATGTAAGCCCCTATGGAAACACCATATATTTT
CDR3aa: CSARDVSPYGNTIYF

v_gene: TRBV12-3/TRBV12-4
abundance: few
d_gene: .
j_gene: TRBJ1-5
CDR3nt: TGTGCCAGCAGTCCCCAAAAAAGCAATCAGCCCCAGCATTTT
CDR3aa: CASSPQKSNQPQHF

v_gene: TRBV7-9
abundance: .
d_gene: .
j_gene: TRBJ2-5
CDR3nt: TGTGCCAGCAGTTTCCAACAGCTCCAAGAGACCCAGTACTTC
CDR3aa: CASSFQQLQETQYF

v_gene: TRBV7-2
abundance: few
d_gene: .
j_gene: TRBJ2-3
CDR3nt: TGTGCCAGCAGCTTAGGCGGGCCCTACACAGATACGCAGTATTTT
CDR3aa: CASSLGGPYTDTQYF

v_gene: TRBV5-1
abundance: .
d_gene: TRBD1
j_gene: TRBJ2-7
CDR3nt: TGCGCCAGCAGCTTGGCCAGTACAGGGGCCTACGAGCAGTACTTC
CDR3aa: CASSLASTGAYEQYF

v_gene: TRBV7-2
abundance: few
d_gene: .
j_gene: TRBJ2-1
CDR3nt: TGTGCCAGCAGCTTGGACGGGGGATGGAATGAGCAGTTCTTC
CDR3aa: CASSLDGGWNEQFF

v_gene: TRBV12-3/TRBV12-4
abundance: few
d_gene: .
j_gene: TRBJ2-3
CDR3nt: TGTGCCAGCAGTTGGCTAGTGGCAGATACGCAGTATTTT
CDR3aa: CASSWLVADTQYF

v_gene: TRBV20-1
abundance: few
d_gene: TRBD2
j_gene: TRBJ2-3
CDR3nt: TGCAGTGCTAGAGGACTAGCGGTTTCGATTGATACGCAGTATTTT
CDR3aa: CSARGLAVSIDTQYF

v_gene: TRBV7-3
abundance: .
d_gene: .
j_gene: TRBJ2-3
CDR3nt: TGTGCCAGCAGCCCCCTAGGTCCGGATACGCAGTATTTT
CDR3aa: CASSPLGPDTQYF

v_gene: TRBV6-5
abundance: .
d_gene: .
j_gene: TRBJ2-3
CDR3nt: TGTGCCAGCAGTTACGCACGGGGGACTACGCAGTATTTT
CDR3aa: CASSYARGTTQYF

v_gene: TRBV6-2/TRBV6-3
abundance: .
d_gene: TRBD1
j_gene: TRBJ1-5
CDR3nt: TGTGCCAGCGGGGACAGGGTGTATGGCAATCAGCCCCAGCATTTT
CDR3aa: CASGDRVYGNQPQHF

v_gene: TRBV7-8
abundance: few
d_gene: TRBD1
j_gene: TRBJ1-5
CDR3nt: TGTGCCAGCAGCTTGGGACAGGGGTCTCTCGAGGCCCAGCATTTT
CDR3aa: CASSLGQGSLEAQHF

v_gene: TRBV14
abundance: .
d_gene: .
j_gene: TRBJ1-1
CDR3nt: TGTGCCAGCAGCCTAGGGAGGGGGGTGCGCAGCTTT
CDR3aa: CASSLGRGVRSF

v_gene: TRBV5-1
abundance: .
d_gene: TRBD1
j_gene: TRBJ1-4
CDR3nt: TGCGCCAGCAGCTACGGGACAGGGTTCGAAAAACTGTTTTTT
CDR3aa: CASSYGTGFEKLFF

v_gene: TRBV25-1
abundance: .
d_gene: TRBD1
j_gene: TRBJ1-1
CDR3nt: TGTGCCAGCAGTGATTCCCTCCGCCGGACAGGAAAGAACACTGAAGCTTTCTTT
CDR3aa: CASSDSLRRTGKNTEAFF

v_gene: TRBV5-1
abundance: few
d_gene: .
j_gene: TRBJ1-2
CDR3nt: TGCGCCAGCACCCTCCGGGAAGGGGCGTCCTATGGCTACACCTTC
CDR3aa: CASTLREGASYGYTF

v_gene: TRBV5-1
abundance: .
d_gene: TRBD1
j_gene: TRBJ1-4
CDR3nt: TGCGCCAGCAGCCCCAACAGGGGCCTAAGGGAAAAACTGTTTTTT
CDR3aa: CASSPNRGLREKLFF

v_gene: TRBV28
abundance: .
d_gene: .
j_gene: TRBJ1-6
CDR3nt: TGTGCCAGCAGTTTTTCCCAGGGGTCTAATTCACCCCTCCACTTT
CDR3aa: CASSFSQGSNSPLHF

v_gene: TRBV12-3/TRBV12-4
abundance: few
d_gene: .
j_gene: TRBJ1-3
CDR3nt: TGTGCCAGCAGTTTAGTTTTCCCTGGAAACACCATATATTTT
CDR3aa: CASSLVFPGNTIYF

v_gene: TRBV5-1
abundance: .
d_gene: TRBD2
j_gene: TRBJ2-1
CDR3nt: TGCGCCAGCAGCCCGTTGACTGGGGGGGATGAGCAGTTCTTC
CDR3aa: CASSPLTGGDEQFF

v_gene: TRBV5-1
abundance: .
d_gene: TRBD2
j_gene: TRBJ2-1
CDR3nt: TGCGCCAGCAGCCCGTTCGCCATGGTAGCGGGGACTACACGCTCCTACAATGAGCAGTTCTTC
CDR3aa: CASSPFAMVAGTTRSYNEQFF

v_gene: TRBV5-1
abundance: .
d_gene: .
j_gene: TRBJ2-5
CDR3nt: TGCGCCAGCAGCCCCAATTCGGGGGTACCCCAAGAGACCCAGTACTTC
CDR3aa: CASSPNSGVPQETQYF

v_gene: TRBV5-1
abundance: .
d_gene: TRBD1
j_gene: TRBJ2-5
CDR3nt: TGCGCCAGCAGCCCCGACAGGGCGGGTGAGACCCAGTACTTC
CDR3aa: CASSPDRAGETQYF

v_gene: TRBV7-2
abundance: few
d_gene: TRBD1
j_gene: TRBJ1-2
CDR3nt: TGTGCCAGCAGCTTAGGACCGGGACAGGGGAATGGCTACACCTTC
CDR3aa: CASSLGPGQGNGYTF

v_gene: TRBV15
abundance: few
d_gene: TRBD1
j_gene: TRBJ1-4
CDR3nt: TGTGCCACCAGCAGAGATCTTACGGACAGGGGAAGCGGTGAAAAACTGTTTTTT
CDR3aa: CATSRDLTDRGSGEKLFF

v_gene: TRBV27
abundance: .
d_gene: TRBD2
j_gene: TRBJ2-5
CDR3nt: TGTGCCAGCAGTTCCGGACTAGCGGGGGGCTTGGAGACCCAGTACTTC
CDR3aa: CASSSGLAGGLETQYF

v_gene: TRBV7-9
abundance: .
d_gene: TRBD1
j_gene: TRBJ1-4
CDR3nt: TGTGCCAGCAGCTCTGGACAGGCAACTAATGAAAAACTGTTTTTT
CDR3aa: CASSSGQATNEKLFF

v_gene: TRBV20-1
abundance: few
d_gene: TRBD1
j_gene: TRBJ2-7
CDR3nt: TGCAGTGCTAGAGATCCTGCCGGACAGGGGGCAGGCGAGCAGTACTTC
CDR3aa: CSARDPAGQGAGEQYF

v_gene: TRBV20-1
abundance: .
d_gene: TRBD2
j_gene: TRBJ2-5
CDR3nt: TGCAGCAAGACTAGCGGGGGGGCTAAAGAGACCCAGTACTTC
CDR3aa: CSKTSGGAKETQYF

v_gene: TRBV5-1
abundance: few
d_gene: TRBD1
j_gene: TRBJ1-4
CDR3nt: TGCGCCAGCAGCTTAAACAGGGGCAGTACTAATGAAAAACTGTTTTTT
CDR3aa: CASSLNRGSTNEKLFF

v_gene: TRBV12-3/TRBV12-4
abundance: .
d_gene: .
j_gene: TRBJ1-3
CDR3nt: TGTGCCAGCAGTTTATTCTCGGCTGGGACTGGAAACACCATATATTTT
CDR3aa: CASSLFSAGTGNTIYF

v_gene: TRBV7-6
abundance: many
d_gene: TRBD1
j_gene: TRBJ1-6
CDR3nt: TGTGCCAGCAGCTTAGGAGGGACAGGGGGTTCACCCCTCCACTTT
CDR3aa: CASSLGGTGGSPLHF

v_gene: TRBV5-1
abundance: few
d_gene: .
j_gene: TRBJ1-1
CDR3nt: TGCGCCAGCAGCTTGGTACCCCCCGAGACTGAAGCTTTCTTT
CDR3aa: CASSLVPPETEAFF

v_gene: TRBV28
abundance: many
d_gene: .
j_gene: TRBJ1-4
CDR3nt: TGTGCCAGCAGTTCGGGGCCCACTAATGAAAAACTGTTTTTT
CDR3aa: CASSSGPTNEKLFF

v_gene: TRBV6-5
abundance: few
d_gene: TRBD1
j_gene: TRBJ1-1
CDR3nt: TGTGCCAGCAGTTTAGGGGGCAGCGGCACTGAAGCTTTCTTT
CDR3aa: CASSLGGSGTEAFF

v_gene: TRBV5-6
abundance: few
d_gene: .
j_gene: TRBJ2-1
CDR3nt: TGTGCCAGCAGTTATACAGACTACTCGGACAATGAGCAGTTCTTC
CDR3aa: CASSYTDYSDNEQFF

v_gene: TRBV7-9
abundance: few
d_gene: .
j_gene: TRBJ2-7
CDR3nt: TGTGCCAGCAGCGGGGACTCCCGCTCCTACGAGCAGTACTTC
CDR3aa: CASSGDSRSYEQYF

v_gene: TRBV7-3
abundance: .
d_gene: .
j_gene: TRBJ2-3
CDR3nt: TGTGCCAGCAGCTTTTCAATCTTAGATACGCAGTATTTT
CDR3aa: CASSFSILDTQYF

v_gene: TRBV2
abundance: .
d_gene: TRBD2
j_gene: TRBJ2-7
CDR3nt: TGTGCCAGCAGTGGACTGAGCGGGGGAACCTACGAGCAGTACTTC
CDR3aa: CASSGLSGGTYEQYF

v_gene: TRBV6-6
abundance: .
d_gene: .
j_gene: TRBJ1-1
CDR3nt: TGTGCCAGCGGGCGTGAAGCTTTCTTT
CDR3aa: CASGREAFF

v_gene: TRBV20-1
abundance: many
d_gene: .
j_gene: TRBJ2-3
CDR3nt: TGCAGTGCTGGACCCTCCTGGGGGACGCAGTATTTT
CDR3aa: CSAGPSWGTQYF

v_gene: TRBV14
abundance: .
d_gene: TRBD2
j_gene: TRBJ2-3
CDR3nt: TGTGCCAGCAGCCAAGCGGCTAGCGGGGACACAGATACGCAGTATTTT
CDR3aa: CASSQAASGDTDTQYF